This is a list of T cell receptor beta chains from one sample in a study of beta chain features in type 1 diabetes. The method was immunoSEQ multiplex PCR; TCRdb's version includes in-frame clones alone and lacks a portion of them. The sample includes hundreds of thousands of clones, around an eighth of them seen just once. The specimen sequenced was naive CD4+ T cells from blood. These TCRs come from a man aged 18 to 30 with type 1 diabetes. CDR3s leave out the opening cysteine and the closing phenylalanine or tryptophan.

J	V	CDR3
TRBJ2-7	TRBV30	AWSTYSGRQY
TRBJ2-2	TRBV4-1	ASSLSGRGRDTGELF
TRBJ2-7	TRBV6-5	ASRETGNYEQY
TRBJ2-4	TRBV5-1	ASSMDPIAKNIQY
TRBJ1-2	TRBV25-1	ASTAGGYGYT
TRBJ2-1	TRBV7-9	ASSLLSGPSNEQF
TRBJ1-5	TRBV7-2	ASSLGVWSNQPQH
TRBJ1-5	TRBV6-5	ASTQGGMGNQPQH
TRBJ2-3	TRBV25-1	ASSERAYTQY
TRBJ2-5	TRBV14	ASSQSIRDRVQETQY
TRBJ1-2	TRBV6-1	ASSASDSNYYGYT
TRBJ1-5	TRBV29-1	SVASLDRGQPQH
TRBJ2-5	TRBV6-5	ASTSQLAGWETQY
TRBJ1-1	TRBV14	ASSQYRDTEAF
TRBJ2-5	TRBV18	ASSPTALETQY
TRBJ1-2	TRBV29-1	SVLYRDHYGYT
TRBJ2-5	TRBV29-1	SVLGGETQY
TRBJ1-2	TRBV6-5	ASSYSHVVDSGYT
TRBJ2-3	TRBV7-9	ASSPLRGAGTDTQY
TRBJ2-3	TRBV29-1	SVEDRQSDTQY
TRBJ2-1	TRBV19	ATRQGGGEQF
TRBJ2-1	TRBV7-8	ASSPIRGEQF
TRBJ2-5	TRBV6-1	ASILRLAETQY
TRBJ1-1	TRBV4-3	ASSQDRRGTEAF
TRBJ1-5	TRBV10-3	AISLAEKGQPQH
TRBJ2-1	TRBV5-1	ASSIIAVSSYNEQF
TRBJ2-2	TRBV4-3	ASSQATGGVSPGELF
TRBJ2-5	TRBV11-1	ASSLSPLAGEETQY
TRBJ2-5	TRBV9	ASSVAAGEETQY